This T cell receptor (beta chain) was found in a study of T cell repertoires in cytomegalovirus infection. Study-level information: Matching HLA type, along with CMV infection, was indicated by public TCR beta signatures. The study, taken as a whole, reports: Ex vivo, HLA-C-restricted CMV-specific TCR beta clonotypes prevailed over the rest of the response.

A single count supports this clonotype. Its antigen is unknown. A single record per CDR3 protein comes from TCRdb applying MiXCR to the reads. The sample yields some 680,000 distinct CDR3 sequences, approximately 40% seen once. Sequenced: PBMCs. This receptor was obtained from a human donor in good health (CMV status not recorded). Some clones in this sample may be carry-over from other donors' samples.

This chain's CDR3 is CSARDPRNSGRPGDTQYF. DNA for the CDR3: TGCAGTGCTAGAGATCCCCGCAACTCCGGGAGGCCAGGAGATACGCAGTATTTT. V gene TRBV20-1 combines with J gene TRBJ2-3, with 7 bases that match TRBD2. The germline CDR1 and CDR2 sequences are DFQATT and SNEGSKA (reference sequence). V lost 0 bases and J lost 5; bases outside the gene matches: 17. CDR3 length: 18 amino acids.